These T cell receptor beta chains were read from a single sample in a study of Ad26.COV2.S vaccination and SARS-CoV-2 variants. The data were produced by immunoSEQ multiplex PCR, yet TCRdb's version contains in-frame clones alone and is incomplete. The table includes roughly 150,000 clones, 70% to 90% detected once. This specimen was peripheral blood, taken after recovery from COVID-19. The receptors originated from a human donor who had recovered from COVID-19. Each CDR3 is given with its conserved first and last residue. The D gene is left open where the match is weak. Expanded clones get a size class; other rows say once, few or many, or leave the size out.

v_gene: TRBV4-3
j_gene: TRBJ2-3
len: 16
d_gene: .
abundance: .
CDR3nt: TGCGCCAGCAGCCAAGAACAGGGGCGGGGGGCAGATACGCAGTATTTT
CDR3aa: CASSQEQGRGADTQYF

v_gene: TRBV5-8
j_gene: TRBJ1-3
len: 18
d_gene: .
abundance: .
CDR3nt: TGTGCCAGCAGCTTGGTAGGGGCAGCCTCGAGCTCTGGAAACACCATATATTTT
CDR3aa: CASSLVGAASSSGNTIYF

v_gene: TRBV18
j_gene: TRBJ2-1
len: 16
d_gene: .
abundance: .
CDR3nt: TGTGCCAGCTCAACGTTAGCGGACAGCTCCTACAATGAGCAGTTCTTC
CDR3aa: CASSTLADSSYNEQFF

v_gene: TRBV24-1
j_gene: TRBJ2-5
len: 15
d_gene: .
abundance: .
CDR3nt: TGTGCCACCAGTGATGGAAGGACTGGCCAAGAGACCCAGTACTTC
CDR3aa: CATSDGRTGQETQYF

v_gene: TRBV5-4
j_gene: TRBJ2-5
len: 14
d_gene: .
abundance: once
CDR3nt: TGTGCCAGCAGCTTGGCCCGGGCGAGGGAGACCCAGTACTTC
CDR3aa: CASSLARARETQYF

v_gene: TRBV28
j_gene: TRBJ1-4
len: 13
d_gene: .
abundance: .
CDR3nt: TGTGCCAGCAGTATACGGACCGCGGGAAAACTGTTTTTT
CDR3aa: CASSIRTAGKLFF

v_gene: TRBV27
j_gene: TRBJ2-2
len: 16
d_gene: TRBD1
abundance: .
CDR3nt: TGTGCCAGCAGTTTGATAGGCACAGGGGGAACCGGGGAGCTGTTTTTT
CDR3aa: CASSLIGTGGTGELFF

v_gene: TRBV10-1
j_gene: TRBJ2-3
len: 18
d_gene: TRBD2
abundance: .
CDR3nt: TGCGCCAGCAGTGTAGGCTTTACTAGCGGGGGGTCCACAGATACGCAGTATTTT
CDR3aa: CASSVGFTSGGSTDTQYF

v_gene: TRBV30
j_gene: TRBJ1-2
len: 15
d_gene: .
abundance: .
CDR3nt: TGTGCCTGGAGCCGAACCCAGCGGGGTAACTATGGCTACACCTTC
CDR3aa: CAWSRTQRGNYGYTF

v_gene: TRBV7-8
j_gene: TRBJ1-1
len: 14
d_gene: TRBD1
abundance: .
CDR3nt: TGTGCCAGCAGCTCGGGACAGGGTTACACTGAAGCTTTCTTT
CDR3aa: CASSSGQGYTEAFF

v_gene: TRBV7-2
j_gene: TRBJ1-4
len: 17
d_gene: .
abundance: .
CDR3nt: TGTGCCAGCAGCTTAGGGGGTCGGGGCAGCAGGATGGAAAAACTGTTTTTT
CDR3aa: CASSLGGRGSRMEKLFF

v_gene: TRBV30
j_gene: TRBJ2-7
len: 12
d_gene: TRBD1
abundance: medium-sized
CDR3nt: TGTGCCTGGAGTGGACAGGGGGACGAGCAGTACTTC
CDR3aa: CAWSGQGDEQYF

v_gene: TRBV2
j_gene: TRBJ1-2
len: 14
d_gene: .
abundance: .
CDR3nt: TGTGCCAGCAGTGGAATTCACAGAGCCCTGGGCTACACCTTC
CDR3aa: CASSGIHRALGYTF

v_gene: TRBV2
j_gene: TRBJ2-1
len: 15
d_gene: TRBD2
abundance: once
CDR3nt: TGTGCCAGCAGTGAGGCGGGAGGGCCTTACAATGAGCAGTTCTTC
CDR3aa: CASSEAGGPYNEQFF

v_gene: TRBV6-5
j_gene: TRBJ1-2
len: 15
d_gene: TRBD1
abundance: once
CDR3nt: TGTGCCAGCGGATCCTCCGGGACAGGTGTCTATGGCTACACCTTC
CDR3aa: CASGSSGTGVYGYTF

v_gene: TRBV11-2
j_gene: TRBJ2-3
len: 15
d_gene: TRBD1
abundance: .
CDR3nt: TGTGCCAGCAGCCCACGACCAGACAGGGGGGATACGCAGTATTTT
CDR3aa: CASSPRPDRGDTQYF

v_gene: TRBV6-1
j_gene: TRBJ1-5
len: 13
d_gene: .
abundance: .
CDR3nt: TGTGCCAGCAGTGAGGTCGGAGATCAGCCCCAGCATTTT
CDR3aa: CASSEVGDQPQHF

v_gene: TRBV19
j_gene: TRBJ2-7
len: 11
d_gene: .
abundance: .
CDR3nt: TGTGCCAGTATTTCGGGACGCGAGCAGTACTTC
CDR3aa: CASISGREQYF

v_gene: TRBV19
j_gene: TRBJ2-7
len: 17
d_gene: TRBD2
abundance: .
CDR3nt: TGTGCCAGTAGTATGGTCTCTAGCGGGGGAATCTCCTACGAGCAGTACTTC
CDR3aa: CASSMVSSGGISYEQYF

v_gene: TRBV6-5
j_gene: TRBJ1-1
len: 11
d_gene: .
abundance: .
CDR3nt: TGTGCCAGCAGGAAGGGGCCCAAAGCTTTCTTT
CDR3aa: CASRKGPKAFF

v_gene: TRBV2
j_gene: TRBJ1-5
len: 16
d_gene: TRBD1
abundance: .
CDR3nt: TGTGCCAGCAGTGGGCGGCAGGGGGTGGGGGGTCAGCCCCAGCATTTT
CDR3aa: CASSGRQGVGGQPQHF

v_gene: TRBV6-5
j_gene: TRBJ1-5
len: 13
d_gene: .
abundance: .
CDR3nt: TGTGCCAGCAGTTACAGGGGGGGCCAGCCCCAGCATTTT
CDR3aa: CASSYRGGQPQHF

v_gene: TRBV6-5
j_gene: TRBJ1-1
len: 12
d_gene: .
abundance: .
CDR3nt: TGTGCCACCGAGACGGAGAACACTGAAGCTTTCTTT
CDR3aa: CATETENTEAFF

v_gene: TRBV24-1
j_gene: TRBJ1-2
len: 14
d_gene: .
abundance: once
CDR3nt: .
CDR3aa: CATSPRSFGSGYTF

v_gene: TRBV18
j_gene: TRBJ2-7
len: 13
d_gene: .
abundance: .
CDR3nt: TGTGCCAGCTCACCCGGGACCTCCTACGAGCAGTACTTC
CDR3aa: CASSPGTSYEQYF

v_gene: TRBV29-1
j_gene: TRBJ2-1
len: 14
d_gene: .
abundance: .
CDR3nt: TGCAGCGTTGTTATAATAAGGGTTACCGCTGAGCAGTTCTTC
CDR3aa: CSVVIIRVTAEQFF

v_gene: TRBV12-3/TRBV12-4
j_gene: TRBJ2-2
len: 11
d_gene: .
abundance: .
CDR3nt: TGTGCCAGCAGTTTCCTCGGGGAGCTGTTTTTT
CDR3aa: CASSFLGELFF

v_gene: TRBV3-1/TRBV3-2
j_gene: TRBJ2-1
len: 15
d_gene: .
abundance: .
CDR3nt: TGTGCCAGCAGCCAAACGGGAGCCTTCTACAATGAGCAGTTCTTC
CDR3aa: CASSQTGAFYNEQFF

v_gene: TRBV7-2
j_gene: TRBJ2-2
len: 15
d_gene: .
abundance: .
CDR3nt: TGTGCCAGCCGCCAAGACTCGGGGGCGGGCGGGGAGCTGTTTTTT
CDR3aa: CASRQDSGAGGELFF

v_gene: TRBV5-4
j_gene: TRBJ1-1
len: 14
d_gene: TRBD1
abundance: .
CDR3nt: TGTGCCAGCAGCTTGAGGACAGGTCACACTGAAGCTTTCTTT
CDR3aa: CASSLRTGHTEAFF

v_gene: TRBV5-1
j_gene: TRBJ1-2
len: 17
d_gene: .
abundance: many
CDR3nt: TGCGCCAGCAGCTTGGTTCGAACGGGGGGAGAGGCCTATGGCTACACCTTC
CDR3aa: CASSLVRTGGEAYGYTF

v_gene: TRBV10-1
j_gene: TRBJ1-2
len: 15
d_gene: TRBD1
abundance: .
CDR3nt: TGCGCCAGCATTGACAGGGGGCAAATTGACTATGGCTACACCTTC
CDR3aa: CASIDRGQIDYGYTF

v_gene: TRBV6-5
j_gene: TRBJ2-3
len: 14
d_gene: .
abundance: .
CDR3nt: TGTGCCAGCAGTTACTCAGGGGAGGCGGATACGCAGTATTTT
CDR3aa: CASSYSGEADTQYF

v_gene: TRBV5-1
j_gene: TRBJ2-2
len: 12
d_gene: TRBD1
abundance: .
CDR3nt: TGCGCCAGCCAGGGGGCGCCCGGGGAGCTGTTTTTT
CDR3aa: CASQGAPGELFF

v_gene: TRBV28
j_gene: TRBJ2-6
len: 16
d_gene: .
abundance: .
CDR3nt: TGTGCCAGCAGCCCAAATAGAGGGAACGGGGCCAACGTCCTGACTTTC
CDR3aa: CASSPNRGNGANVLTF

v_gene: TRBV9
j_gene: TRBJ2-1
len: 17
d_gene: TRBD2
abundance: .
CDR3nt: TGTGCCAGCAGCGCCCCGAAGCGGGGGGGTCAGAACAATGAGCAGTTCTTC
CDR3aa: CASSAPKRGGQNNEQFF

v_gene: TRBV18
j_gene: TRBJ1-1
len: 14
d_gene: .
abundance: once
CDR3nt: TGTGCCAGCTCACCAGATCAGGGGAACACTGAAGCTTTCTTT
CDR3aa: CASSPDQGNTEAFF

v_gene: TRBV5-6
j_gene: TRBJ2-3
len: 17
d_gene: .
abundance: .
CDR3nt: TGTGCCAGCAGCTTGGTCAGGGGCCGTGCTAGCACAGATACGCAGTATTTT
CDR3aa: CASSLVRGRASTDTQYF

v_gene: TRBV6-5
j_gene: TRBJ2-1
len: 14
d_gene: TRBD2
abundance: .
CDR3nt: TGTGCCAGCACCTTGGGGGGGTTTAACAATGAGCAGTTCTTC
CDR3aa: CASTLGGFNNEQFF

v_gene: TRBV6-2/TRBV6-3
j_gene: TRBJ1-1
len: 12
d_gene: .
abundance: .
CDR3nt: TGTGCCAGCAGGTACACCGGCACTGAAGCTTTCTTT
CDR3aa: CASRYTGTEAFF

v_gene: TRBV6-5
j_gene: TRBJ2-1
len: 14
d_gene: TRBD1
abundance: .
CDR3nt: TGTGCCAGCAGTTATACGGGACAGTACAATGAGCAGTTCTTC
CDR3aa: CASSYTGQYNEQFF

v_gene: TRBV15
j_gene: TRBJ2-5
len: 14
d_gene: .
abundance: .
CDR3nt: TGTGCCACCAGCAGAGGTGCCAGCCAAGAGACCCAGTACTTC
CDR3aa: CATSRGASQETQYF

v_gene: TRBV5-8
j_gene: TRBJ1-4
len: 16
d_gene: .
abundance: .
CDR3nt: TGTGCCAGCAGCGTGGGGATAGGAGCAACTAATGAAAAACTGTTTTTT
CDR3aa: CASSVGIGATNEKLFF

v_gene: TRBV28
j_gene: TRBJ2-2
len: 12
d_gene: .
abundance: once
CDR3nt: TGTGCCAGCAGTCCCGACACCGGGGAGCTGTTTTTT
CDR3aa: CASSPDTGELFF

v_gene: TRBV6-5
j_gene: TRBJ2-2
len: 11
d_gene: .
abundance: .
CDR3nt: TGTGCCAGCAGTCAGGGAGGGGAGCTGTTTTTT
CDR3aa: CASSQGGELFF

v_gene: TRBV18
j_gene: TRBJ1-6
len: 14
d_gene: TRBD1
abundance: .
CDR3nt: TGTGCCAGCTCACTAGGACAGGTAGATTCACCCCTCCACTTT
CDR3aa: CASSLGQVDSPLHF

v_gene: TRBV4-3
j_gene: TRBJ2-2
len: 14
d_gene: .
abundance: .
CDR3nt: TGCGCCAGCAGCCAAGTTGCGGACACCGGGGAGCTGTTTTTT
CDR3aa: CASSQVADTGELFF

v_gene: TRBV11-3
j_gene: TRBJ2-2
len: 13
d_gene: .
abundance: .
CDR3nt: TGTGCCAGCAGCTTTTCAGTCACCGGGGAGCTGTTTTTT
CDR3aa: CASSFSVTGELFF

v_gene: TRBV3-1/TRBV3-2
j_gene: TRBJ2-3
len: 16
d_gene: .
abundance: once
CDR3nt: TGTGCCAGCAGCCAATTGGCGGGGCGATACACAGATACGCAGTATTTT
CDR3aa: CASSQLAGRYTDTQYF